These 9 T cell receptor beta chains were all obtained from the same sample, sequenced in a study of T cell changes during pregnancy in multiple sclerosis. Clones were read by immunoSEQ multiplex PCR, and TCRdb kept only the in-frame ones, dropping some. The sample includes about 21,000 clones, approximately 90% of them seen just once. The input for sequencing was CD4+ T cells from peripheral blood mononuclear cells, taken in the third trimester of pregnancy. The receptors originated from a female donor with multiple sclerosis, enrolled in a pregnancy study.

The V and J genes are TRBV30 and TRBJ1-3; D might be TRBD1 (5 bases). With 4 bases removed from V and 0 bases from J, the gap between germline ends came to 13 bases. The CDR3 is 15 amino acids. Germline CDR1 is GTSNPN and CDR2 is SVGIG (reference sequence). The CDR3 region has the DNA TGTGCCTGGACGCGGGGGGAGAGCTCTGGAAACACCATATATTTT. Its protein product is CAWTRGESSGNTIYF.

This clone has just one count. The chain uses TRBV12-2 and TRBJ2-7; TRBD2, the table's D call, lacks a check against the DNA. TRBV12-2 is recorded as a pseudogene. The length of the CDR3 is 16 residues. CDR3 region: CASRLKGGRNFDEQYF. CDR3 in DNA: TGTGCAAGTCGCTTGAAGGGAGGCAGAAACTTCGACGAGCAGTACTTC.

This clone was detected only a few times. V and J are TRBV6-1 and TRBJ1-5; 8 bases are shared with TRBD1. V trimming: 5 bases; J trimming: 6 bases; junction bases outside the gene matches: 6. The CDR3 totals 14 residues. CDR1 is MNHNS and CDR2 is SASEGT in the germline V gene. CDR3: CASSSTGGGQPQHF. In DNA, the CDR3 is TGTGCCAGCAGTTCAACAGGGGGGGGTCAGCCCCAGCATTTT.

The CDR3 coding sequence is TGTGCCAGCAGCCGTACACGGGGGAGCTCCTACAATGAGCAGTTCTTC. Residues: CASSRTRGSSYNEQFF. The chain carries TRBV7-2 and TRBJ2-1, with D perhaps matching TRBD2 (6 bases). In germline, CDR1 is SGHTA, CDR2 FQGNSA. V was clipped by 5 bases and J by 0 bases, with 14 bases between them. The CDR3 sequence is 16 residues long.

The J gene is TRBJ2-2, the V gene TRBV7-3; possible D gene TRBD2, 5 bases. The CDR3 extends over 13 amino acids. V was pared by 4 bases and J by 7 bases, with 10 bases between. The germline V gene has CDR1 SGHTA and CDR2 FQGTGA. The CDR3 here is CASSSTGVGELFF. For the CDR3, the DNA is TGTGCCAGCAGCTCGACCGGGGTCGGGGAGCTGTTTTTT.

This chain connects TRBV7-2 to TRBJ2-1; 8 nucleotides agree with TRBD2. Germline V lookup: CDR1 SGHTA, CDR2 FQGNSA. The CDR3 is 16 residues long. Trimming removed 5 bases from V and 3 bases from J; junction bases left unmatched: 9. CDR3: CASSPYRAGVYNEQFF. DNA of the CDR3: TGTGCCAGCAGCCCGTACCGAGCGGGAGTCTACAATGAGCAGTTCTTC.

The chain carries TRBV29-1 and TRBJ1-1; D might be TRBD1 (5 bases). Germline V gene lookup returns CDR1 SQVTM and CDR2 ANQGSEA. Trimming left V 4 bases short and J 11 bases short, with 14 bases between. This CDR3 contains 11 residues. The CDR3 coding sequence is TGCAGCGTTGTAGCGGGGCGGGTCGCTTTCTTT. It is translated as CSVVAGRVAFF.

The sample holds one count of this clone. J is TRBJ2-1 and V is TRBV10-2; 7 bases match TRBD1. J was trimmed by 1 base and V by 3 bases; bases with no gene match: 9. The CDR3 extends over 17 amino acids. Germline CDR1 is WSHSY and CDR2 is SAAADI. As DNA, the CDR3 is TGCGCCAGCAGTGACCCTGGACAGGTAACTTCCTACAATGAGCAGTTCTTC. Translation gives CASSDPGQVTSYNEQFF.

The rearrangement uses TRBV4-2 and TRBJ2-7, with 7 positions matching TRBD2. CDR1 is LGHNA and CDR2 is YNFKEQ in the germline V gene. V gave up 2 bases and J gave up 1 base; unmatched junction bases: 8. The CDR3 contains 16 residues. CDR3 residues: CASSQTGTTLSYEQYF. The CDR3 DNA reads TGTGCCAGCAGCCAAACCGGGACTACCTTATCCTACGAGCAGTACTTC.